This entry concerns a single T cell receptor beta chain. No antigen is known for it. This could be a read error, since a much larger clone is one nucleotide away. The conserved phenylalanine or tryptophan is not found at the CDR3 terminus, so this likely reflects a read error. Germline CDR1 is MNHEY and CDR2 is SVGAGI. The CDR3 has 19 amino acids. The authors amplified TCR beta CDR3 from genomic DNA using two-round multiplex PCR. Individual primers that were specific to each TRBV and TRBJ gene served in first-round PCR. MiXCR was run by TCRdb on the multiplex PCR reads, yielding one entry per CDR3 protein. Of about 30,000 distinct CDR3 sequences detected, around 29% appear once; the ten largest clones hold about 12%. All patients, having had no prior chemotherapy, radiotherapy or other malignancies, were node-negative on CT and PET/CT. A volume of around 6.4 milliliters of peripheral blood was collected by draw at each of two time points.

This entry is derived from a study of prognosis after radiotherapy for stage I lung cancer. Turning to the study itself: Each non-small cell lung cancer patient was deemed medically inoperable. General observations from the study: Patients who went on to get distant metastases had lower Shannon entropy after stereotactic body radiation therapy.

This material consisted of PBMCs, taken before or after stereotactic body radiation therapy (not recorded which). V usage is TRBV6-5 and J usage is TRBJ2-7, with TRBD1 identical over 9 bases. This TCR was sampled from a donor over 45 with non-small cell lung cancer. The CDR3 sequence: CVSSYSLTRIQGAAYEQYL. The CDR3 coding sequence is TGTGTCAGCAGTTACTCCCTTACACGGATACAGGGGGCTGCGTACGAGCAGTACCTC.